This is a list of T cell receptor beta chains from one sample in a study of T cells in localized non-small cell lung cancer. Using immunoSEQ multiplex PCR, the repertoire was profiled, and TCRdb retains in-frame clones only, with some absent. The sample records 1,500 to 2,000 clones, about 23% being singletons. The sample in question was normal lung tissue next to the tumor, obtained before any cancer treatment. The origin of the receptors is a woman aged 35 to 69 with stage I lung adenocarcinoma. Each CDR3 is given with its conserved first and last residue.

j_call: TRBJ1-2
v_call: TRBV19
cdr3_aa: CASSTTGSLRTF

j_call: TRBJ2-5
v_call: TRBV11-3
cdr3_aa: CASSLGDRAQETQYF

j_call: TRBJ1-4
v_call: TRBV19
cdr3_aa: CASSMKRGADEKLFF

j_call: TRBJ2-3
v_call: TRBV19
cdr3_aa: CASSIGPSGGAPADTQYF

j_call: TRBJ1-2
v_call: TRBV28
cdr3_aa: CASSLSGGNYGYTF

j_call: TRBJ1-5
v_call: TRBV11-3
cdr3_aa: CASSLQGPLGNQPQHF